This T cell receptor beta chain is from a study of T-cell memory formation after mild COVID-19. Study as a whole: TCR clustering was largely donor specific. General study points: CD4+ contracting clones were mainly CM and EM; CD8+ ones, EMRA. Second-wave clones with a day 37 peak had unconfirmed SARS-CoV-2 specificity.

This CDR3 is 13 amino acids long. V gave up 7 bases and J gave up 9 bases; unmatched junction bases: 10. Germline V gene sequence: CDR1 SGHRS, CDR2 YFSETQ. This clonotype was picked up a small number of times. The antigen is undetermined. TCRdb reprocessed the 5' RACE reads via MiXCR and lists one record per CDR3 protein. The table has under 300,000 distinct CDR3 sequences, approximately 7.6% seen once. This clonotype was obtained from a young man who had mild COVID-19 (a few samples of this study predate the infection). Cell type and time point are not known. Sample: PBMCs or a T cell subset sorted from them (not recorded which). The rearrangement joins TRBV5-1 to TRBJ2-1; 7 nucleotides agree with TRBD2. This chain's CDR3 is CASGGLGGGEQFF. CDR3 DNA sequence: TGCGCCAGCGGAGGACTAGGTGGGGGTGAGCAGTTCTTC.